The sequence of this T cell receptor (beta chain) was determined in a study of cytomegalovirus exposure and HLA in healthy donors (dated by TCRdb to 2016 to 2017). Looking at the study overall: In an earlier analysis of 587 of the donors, 276 Gb of sequence data and 90 million to 120 million unique TCR beta sequences from roughly 180 million T cells were reported. Roughly 300 gigabases of sequencing data and roughly 80 million unique TCR sequences made up an early release that covered fewer than 650 HLA-typed donors. The later analysis used no new phenotypic data to find candidate immune exposures, relying instead on TCR beta sequences and their occurrence across donors. Both class I and class II loci were covered by HLA typing, at four-digit resolution. The study aimed to test whether cataloging public T cell receptors could reveal signatures of past pathogen exposure. Along with the approximately 700-subject first cohort, a separate validation cohort of over a hundred different subjects was used. To decide whether each TCR beta V gene segment behaved as functional or pseudogenic, an earlier analysis of several hundred of the donors relied on high-throughput TCR beta sequencing. A few DR-DQ haplotypes were treated as single units for association and clustering because of strong linkage in the cohort. Among some 400 genotyped donors of the cohort, an average of roughly 230,000 unique TCR beta nucleotide sequences was sequenced per donor, of which 15% to 20% were non-productive. Donor age, sex, ethnicity and CMV serostatus were compiled together with the repertoire data. All discovery cohort repertoires had been generated using a single sequencing platform. A later analysis re-examined previously published TCR beta repertoires from 500 to 700 donors and added high-resolution HLA genotyping to investigate patterns of TCR occurrence. A later genetic analysis took genome-wide SNP genotypes for about 60% of the roughly 670 donors and used that subset as a discovery cohort. The study profiled the T cell repertoires of about 640 subjects by immunosequencing and related them to cytomegalovirus serostatus. Typing coverage varied by locus: roughly 629-640 donors for A, B, C, DRB1 and DQB1; about 520 for DQA1; approximately 570 for DPA1; approximately 490 for DPB1. High-throughput TCR immunosequencing, statistical association of individual TCRs with disease status, and machine learning were combined to predict cytomegalovirus infection status. The genetic ancestry cluster associated with self-reported Caucasian donors included around 76% of the roughly 400 genotyped donors.

The library was prepared using the immunoSEQ multiplex PCR assay. A mixture of 60 forward primers for TCR Vbeta segments and 13 reverse primers for TCR Jbeta segments was used in the multiplex PCR. The CDR3 region of rearranged TCR beta genes was amplified from genomic DNA by a multiplex PCR assay. Amplified TCR beta libraries were sequenced as 87-base-pair reads on the Illumina HiSeq System. The published analysis was carried out like this. In a later analysis, about 80 million unique TCR beta chains were counted across the approximately 640 repertoires, and approximately 9.9 million of these chains were shared by at least two donors. Raw reads were error-corrected and collapsed into unique sequences with a nearest-neighbor algorithm that merged closely related sequences to remove PCR and sequencing errors. To assign V, D and J gene segments, CDR3 sequences were aligned to IMGT reference sequences. For a sequence to be retained, a match of at least six nucleotides was required to both a V gene segment and a J gene segment. A rearrangement counted as productive if the CDR3 had no stop codons and remained in frame with V and J, and every other rearrangement counted as non-productive. Following IMGT convention, CDR3 was defined as the stretch from the second conserved V-encoded cysteine up to the conserved J-encoded phenylalanine. Sequences without an unambiguous match to a single V gene segment were excluded from the earlier analysis of approximately 560 of the donors. An earlier analysis of a few hundred of the donors called V segments functional above 56.7% productive rearrangements and segregating when the between-donor standard deviation exceeded 5%. A statistical classification framework was built to diagnose cytomegalovirus status from the catalog of TCR beta chain sequences. In a later analysis, TCR nucleotide sequences were compared against IMGT/GENE-DB human TR gene sequences so that V and J genes could be assigned. Using the TCRdist pipeline, a later analysis assigned CDR3 sequences along with most-parsimonious VDJ recombination scenarios. In a later analysis, each TCR beta chain was defined by its CDR3 amino acid sequence together with its V-gene family, and reads without a unique V-gene family were excluded. A later analysis removed 450 to 600 highly shared, low-generation-probability nucleotide sequences to deal with suspected cross-contamination and a sequencing artifact. For each public chain, a later analysis derived a clonal expansion index from normalized ranks of inferred template counts within each repertoire. A later analysis computed generation probabilities with a VDJ recombination model fitted to out-of-frame rearrangements, and checked the results against IGoR. Hypergeometric tests were used in a later analysis to score TCR-TCR, TCR-HLA and TCR-CMV co-occurrence, with a repertoire-size bias correction applied to the TCR pairs. In a later analysis, false discovery rates were estimated by permuting HLA or CMV assignments 20 times. A later analysis grouped co-occurring TCRs with DBSCAN, adding TCRdist sequence similarity when clustering within HLA-allele-positive subsets. Co-occurrence clustering excluded repertoires with fewer than 30,000 or more than 120,000 public chains, plus five with anomalous nucleotide sharing. This is the immuneACCESS table as TCRdb keeps it, with only in-frame sequences that have V and J called. A part of the clones is gone; compared with another copy, unresolved V genes explain less than half, and the rest is unexplained. The V and J calls and clone size are taken from that table; D and trimming were inferred from the DNA. The sample table lists around 150,000 clones, around 77% of them with a count of one. In total, the top ten clones hold under 5.5% of the sample.

The cohort was made up of 500 to 800 healthy bone marrow donors. At the time of sampling, all cohort members were nominally healthy, though unrecorded immune exposures were likely present. Of the 690 or so cohort members, fewer than 300 had positive CMV serostatus and around 350 had negative CMV serostatus, and CMV serostatus was not recorded for the donor. A peripheral blood sample was provided by each donor, and peripheral blood mononuclear cells were used for TCR beta sequencing. The Qiagen DNeasy Blood Extraction Kit was used to extract genomic DNA from the blood cell samples. A remark on this clone: Its antigen is still unknown. An end of the junction does not agree with germline; a read error may underlie this.

Broader findings and caveats from the paper: Only TCR beta chains were sequenced in this cohort, and the absence of alpha or paired-chain data limited detectable features. According to a later analysis, most CMV-associated TCR beta chains appeared to be HLA-restricted, and the HLA associations seemed to be driven largely by CMV exposure. Correlated functional status among segregating V segments might be attributable to linkage disequilibrium, but an unknown experimental factor could not be ruled out. The classifier was reported to diagnose cytomegalovirus status with high specificity and sensitivity in both the original cohort and the validation cohort. A further reported finding was that TCR beta sequences accurately predicted the HLA-A and HLA-B alleles for most subjects in the first cohort. For the cohort, immune exposure information was limited to CMV serostatus. A cluster of highly shared sequence variants was judged likely to represent a technical artifact of the sequencing pipeline. In a later genetic analysis, fewer N-insertions in productive TCRs were reported among donors in an Asian-associated ancestry cluster than the roughly 640-donor mean. In a later genetic analysis, a missense DCLRE1C variant was associated with V-gene and J-gene trimming of TCR beta chains, and the association was replicated in an independent cohort. A total of 164 TCR beta chains were listed by the study as associated with cytomegalovirus. In a later analysis, HLA-associated TCR beta chains showed more clonal expansion and lower generation probabilities than non-associated chains that were equally common. Most TCR sequences were observed very rarely across donors, whereas some public TCRs were present in many individuals. Because counts were too low, seventeen rarely observed V segments, including chromosome 9 orphons, were left out of the earlier analysis of some 600 of the donors. The presence/absence analyses assumed that sequencing depth was roughly uniform across donors, and that assumption may not be true. Assigning TCR associations to individual alleles was difficult when HLA alleles, especially DR and DQ, strongly co-occurred. Specific HLA alleles were associated with roughly 17,000 TCR beta sequences at a false discovery rate of 0.05 in a later analysis. Because some donors lacked HLA typing at each locus, the association tests relied only on the typed subset. The authors suggested that the approach could potentially be generalized to other disease states and immunological phenotypes. In vitro tests confirmed that three of the cytomegalovirus-associated TCR beta chains recognize cytomegalovirus antigens. An earlier analysis of approximately 500 of the donors showed that most TCR beta V segments appeared in productive rearrangements either about 90% or about 30% of the time, which broadly matched IMGT annotations. Several of the top co-occurrence clusters appeared to be linked to parvovirus B19, influenza, CMV and Epstein-Barr virus, according to a later analysis. In a later analysis, TCR association rates were found to vary across HLA loci, with the most associated TCRs seen for DRB1 alleles and the fewest for HLA-C alleles.

The material sequenced was PBMCs. The clonotype originates from a man aged 25 to 40 in good health.

The bases are TGTTCCAGCAGCTTAGCAACAGGGGGAAGGACGTACACTGAAGCTTTCTTT. This encodes CSSSLATGGRTYTEAFF. The chain was built from TRBV7-9 and TRBJ1-1; 8 central bases correspond to TRBD1. Including cysteine and phenylalanine, the CDR3 has 17 amino acids. Only the CDR3 part of the read is kept: 51 bases, read in frame from the first base. From the germline V gene (reference sequence), CDR1 is SEHNR and CDR2 is FQNEAQ.